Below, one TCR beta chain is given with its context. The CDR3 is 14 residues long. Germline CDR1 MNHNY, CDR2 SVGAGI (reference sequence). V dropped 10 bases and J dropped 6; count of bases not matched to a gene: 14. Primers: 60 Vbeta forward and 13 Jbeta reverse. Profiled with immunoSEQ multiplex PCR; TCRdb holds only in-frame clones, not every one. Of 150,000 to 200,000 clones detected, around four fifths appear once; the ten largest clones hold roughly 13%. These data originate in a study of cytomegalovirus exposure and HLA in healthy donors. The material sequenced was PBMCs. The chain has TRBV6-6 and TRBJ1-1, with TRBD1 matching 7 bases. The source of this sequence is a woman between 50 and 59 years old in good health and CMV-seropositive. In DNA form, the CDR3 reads TGTGCCACCAGACTTTTACAGGGGAGCGCTGAAGCTTTCTTT. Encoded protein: CATRLLQGSAEAFF.